Presented here are 14 T cell receptor beta chains from one specimen sequenced in a study of blood T cell repertoires in COVID-19. Method: immunoSEQ multiplex PCR; TCRdb's copy keeps in-frame clones and lacks some. Among about 290,000 clones listed, 80% to 90% were seen once. Sequences were obtained from peripheral blood. The receptors stem from a man in his forties with acute or convalescent COVID-19.

CDR3: CASPREFGGYTF. The CDR3 nucleotides are TGTGCCAGCCCCAGGGAATTCGGTGGCTACACCTTC. The V call is TRBV19, the J call TRBJ1-2; the D gene is possibly TRBD1 (5 bases). The CDR3 covers 12 residues. Germline lookup yields CDR1 LNHDA and CDR2 SQIVND (reference sequence). V was clipped by 9 bases and J by 7 bases, with 15 bases between them.

The V gene is TRBV10-3, the J gene TRBJ2-3; maybe TRBD2 (6 bases). The CDR3 consists of 17 residues. V dropped 0 bases and J dropped 2 bases, with 15 bases sitting between them. Germline loops: CDR1 ENHRY, CDR2 SYGVKD. This CDR3 is CAISESFQGLNTDTQYF. CDR3 in DNA: TGTGCCATCAGTGAGTCATTTCAGGGACTGAACACAGATACGCAGTATTTT.

The genes are TRBV27 and TRBJ1-3, with 9 bases identical to TRBD1. CDR1 and CDR2 from the germline V gene are MNHEY and SMNVEV (reference sequence). The CDR3 consists of 15 residues. V dropped 8 bases and J dropped 5; count of bases not matched to a gene: 10. This CDR3 is CASGGTDRGRNTIYF. CDR3 nucleotide sequence: TGTGCCAGCGGGGGAACGGACAGGGGAAGAAACACCATATATTTT.

The V gene is TRBV7-6, the J gene TRBJ2-3, with D tentatively TRBD2 (7 bases). The CDR3 runs 16 residues. Looked up from germline, CDR1 is SGHVS and CDR2 is FNYEAQ. V gave up 4 bases and J gave up 5 bases, with 19 bases separating them. This chain's CDR3 is CASSSLGGARGDTQYF. The DNA for the CDR3 is TGTGCCAGCAGCTCTCTGGGGGGGGCCCGGGGAGATACGCAGTATTTT.

The chain links TRBV6-5 to TRBJ1-2; TRBD1 is a possible D gene (6 bases). The CDR3 length is 14 residues. Germline V lookup: CDR1 MNHEY, CDR2 SVGAGI. V was cut by 5 bases and J by 5 bases, with 15 bases left in between. CDR3 sequence (DNA): TGTGCCAGCAGTCAAAGACAGGCCGCTTATGGCTACACCTTC. Its protein is CASSQRQAAYGYTF.

The chain is built from TRBV5-1 and TRBJ2-2; tentative D call: TRBD2 (5 bases). V was trimmed by 6 bases and J by 3 bases, leaving 9 bases between them. CDR1 SGHRS and CDR2 YFSETQ come from the germline V gene. This CDR3 spans 13 amino acids. The CDR3 DNA follows: TGCGCCAGCAAGAGGGATGACACCGGGGAGCTGTTTTTT. Protein: CASKRDDTGELFF. Full variable domain (remainder filled in from reference TRBV5-1 and TRBJ2-2): KAGVTQTPRYLIKTRGQQVTLSCSPISGHRSVSWYQQTPGQGLQFLFEYFSETQRNKGNFPGRFSGRQFSNSRSEMNVSTLELGDSALYLCASKRDDTGELFFGEGSRLTVL.

This sequence joins TRBV10-3 and TRBJ2-7, with D perhaps TRBD1 (6 bases). This CDR3 spans 13 amino acids. Trimming took 7 bases from V and 7 from J, leaving 17 bases between them. CDR1 and CDR2 (germline): ENHRY, SYGVKD. The CDR3: CAITQQGTGEQYF. The CDR3, as DNA: TGTGCCATCACGCAACAGGGAACTGGGGAGCAGTACTTC.

This clone was counted a few times. The chain employs TRBV4-2 and TRBJ1-1, with TRBD1 as a possible D gene (6 bases). V was trimmed by 1 base and J by 1 base, leaving 10 bases between them. Germline loops: CDR1 LGHNA, CDR2 YNFKEQ. This CDR3 contains 15 residues. CDR3 loop: CASSQAGTKNTEAFF. The CDR3 DNA follows: TGTGCCAGCAGCCAAGCGGGGACAAAGAACACTGAAGCTTTCTTT.

The chain couples TRBV5-1 to TRBJ1-1; maybe TRBD1 (5 bases). The CDR3 covers 15 residues. Germline V gene data show CDR1 as SGHRS and CDR2 as YFSETQ. V was cut by 1 base and J by 6 bases, with 16 bases left in between. The DNA of the CDR3 is TGCGCCAGCAGCTTGTTTTTGGCAGGGATCGCTGAAGCTTTCTTT. It translates to CASSLFLAGIAEAFF.

The V and J genes are TRBV27 and TRBJ2-1, with D possibly matching TRBD1 (5 bases). Germline CDR1 and CDR2: MNHEY and SMNVEV (reference sequence). This CDR3 has 15 amino acids. The V gene lost 6 bases and the J gene lost 6 bases, with 18 bases spanning the gap. The CDR3 nucleotides read TGTGCCAGCAGCCTTTCCTGGGCAGGGTCCAATGAGCAGTTCTTC. This encodes CASSLSWAGSNEQFF.

CDR3 sequence: CASSVGRTGAGEKLFF. The CDR3 DNA reads TGTGCCAGCAGCGTAGGGAGGACAGGGGCGGGTGAAAAACTGTTTTTT. This chain links TRBV9 with TRBJ1-4, with 9 nucleotides matching TRBD1. This CDR3 spans 16 amino acids. The junction had 7 bases not matched to a gene; V was cut back by 0 bases and J by 7 bases. Germline-derived CDR1 and CDR2 are SGDLS and YYNGEE.

The chain employs TRBV5-6 and TRBJ2-2; D remains ambiguous. Germline V gives CDR1 SGHDT, CDR2 YYEEEE. The CDR3 totals 13 residues. Trimming shortened V by 4 bases and J by 4 bases, and 8 bases separated the two germline ends. The CDR3 spells CASSGWSTGELFF. DNA of the CDR3: TGTGCCAGCAGCGGTTGGAGCACCGGGGAGCTGTTTTTT.

The chain carries TRBV2 and TRBJ2-1, with 8 bases that match TRBD2. The germline gives CDR1 SNHLY, CDR2 FYNNEI. The CDR3 extends over 15 amino acids. The trim removed 6 bases at V and 3 bases at J, leaving 7 bases unmatched. The CDR3 reads CASRLSTSGYNEQFF. In nucleotides, the CDR3 is TGTGCCAGCAGACTCTCTACTAGCGGCTACAATGAGCAGTTCTTC.

CDR3 loop: CASSLRNGEAFF. The CDR3 nucleotides read TGTGCCAGCAGTCTTCGAAACGGTGAAGCTTTCTTT. The chain employs TRBV28 and TRBJ1-1, with D unresolved. Trimming left V 5 bases short and J 7 bases short, with 11 bases between. Per the germline V gene, CDR1 is MDHEN and CDR2 is SYDVKM. The CDR3 is 12 amino acids.